This T cell receptor beta chain was recovered during a study of cytomegalovirus exposure and HLA in healthy donors (TCRdb year 2017). In terms of the full investigation: An earlier analysis of 587 of the donors reported around 280 Gb of sequence data and 95 million to 120 million unique TCR beta sequences obtained from about 179 million T cells. An early release that covered about 600 HLA-typed donors contained 300 to 350 gigabases of sequencing data and some 87 million unique TCR sequences. Of the 300 to 450 genotyped donors, 65% to 90% fell in the genetic ancestry cluster associated with self-reported Caucasian donors. The study aimed to test whether cataloging public T cell receptors could reveal signatures of past pathogen exposure. The study used immunosequencing to profile the T cell repertoires of approximately 640 subjects and linked those repertoires to cytomegalovirus serostatus. Besides the first cohort of 550 to 750 subjects, a separate validation cohort made up of 120 different subjects was used. High-throughput TCR immunosequencing, statistical association of individual TCRs with disease status, and machine learning were combined to predict cytomegalovirus infection status. A later analysis re-analyzed previously published TCR beta repertoires from 666 donors and added high-resolution HLA genotyping to study TCR occurrence patterns. In the later analysis, no new phenotypic data were used to find candidate immune exposures; instead, reliance was placed on TCR beta sequences and their occurrence across donors. In an earlier analysis of 500 to 650 of the donors, high-throughput TCR beta sequencing was used to judge whether each TCR beta V gene segment behaved as functional or pseudogenic. Donor age, sex, ethnicity and CMV serostatus were compiled alongside the repertoire data. A later genetic analysis took genome-wide SNP genotypes for about 65% of the 666 donors and used that subset as a discovery cohort. Every repertoire in the discovery cohort had been generated on one and the same sequencing platform. HLA typing covered class I and class II loci at four-digit resolution. The number of donors typed differed by locus, with about 629-630 for A, B, C, DRB1 and DQB1, around 500 for DQA1, 600 to 610 for DPA1, and roughly 450 for DPB1. Several DR-DQ haplotypes were treated as single units for association and clustering because of strong linkage in the cohort. Among 300 to 500 genotyped donors of the cohort, an average of approximately 240,000 unique TCR beta nucleotide sequences was sequenced per donor, of which about 18% were non-productive. What the research found in general, with its limitations: In an earlier analysis of approximately 590 of the donors, most TCR beta V segments were observed in productive rearrangements about 90% or about 30% of the time, broadly matching IMGT annotations. Because counts were too low, around 18 rarely observed V segments, including chromosome 9 orphons, were left out of the earlier analysis of approximately 580 of the donors. A cluster of highly shared sequence variants was judged likely to represent a technical artifact of the sequencing pipeline. CMV serostatus was the only immune exposure information available for the cohort. Assigning TCR associations to individual alleles was difficult when HLA alleles, especially DR and DQ, strongly co-occurred. Compared with equally common non-associated chains, HLA-associated TCR beta chains in a later analysis were more clonally expanded and had lower generation probabilities. V-gene and J-gene trimming of TCR beta chains was associated with a missense DCLRE1C variant in a later genetic analysis, and the association was replicated in an independent cohort. According to a later genetic analysis, donors in an Asian-associated ancestry cluster had fewer N-insertions in productive TCRs than the roughly 670-donor mean. Because the 87-base-pair reads could not distinguish some IMGT-functional V segments, including TRBV6-2 and TRBV6-3, those segments were excluded. In both the original and validation cohorts, the classifier was reported to diagnose cytomegalovirus status with high specificity and sensitivity. Because some donors lacked HLA typing at each locus, the association tests relied only on the typed subset. In this cohort, only TCR beta chains were sequenced, and detectable features were limited by the absence of alpha or paired-chain data. In a later analysis, several top co-occurrence clusters were reported to appear linked to parvovirus B19, influenza, CMV and Epstein-Barr virus. Sequencing depth was assumed to be roughly uniform across donors in the presence/absence analyses, though that assumption may not hold. According to a later analysis, most CMV-associated TCR beta chains appeared to be HLA-restricted, and the HLA associations seemed to be driven largely by CMV exposure. The authors suggested that the approach could potentially be generalized to other disease states and immunological phenotypes. A total of 150 to 200 TCR beta chains were listed by the study as associated with cytomegalovirus. In vitro tests confirmed that three of the cytomegalovirus-associated TCR beta chains recognize cytomegalovirus antigens. In a later analysis, TCR association rates were found to vary across HLA loci, with the most associated TCRs seen for DRB1 alleles and the fewest for HLA-C alleles. A further reported finding was that TCR beta sequences accurately predicted the HLA-A and HLA-B alleles for most subjects in the first cohort. Most TCR sequences were seen in very few donors, while some public TCRs were found in many individuals. In a later analysis, over 15,000 TCR beta sequences were associated with specific HLA alleles at a false discovery rate of 0.05. Correlated functional status among segregating V segments might be attributable to linkage disequilibrium, but an unknown experimental factor could not be ruled out.

The germline V end is reduced by 6 bases and the J end by 5 bases; junction bases left unmatched: 4. Counted from cysteine to phenylalanine, this CDR3 has 13 amino acids. Only the CDR3 portion is preserved as DNA: 39 bases, with reading frame beginning at the first base. The germline V gene (reference sequence) yields LNHDA for CDR1 and SQIVND for CDR2. Libraries were built with the immunoSEQ multiplex PCR assay. The multiplex PCR relied on a mix of 60 forward primers for TCR Vbeta segments and 13 reverse primers for TCR Jbeta segments. The CDR3 region of rearranged TCR beta genes was amplified from genomic DNA with a multiplex PCR assay. Amplified TCR beta libraries were sequenced as 87-base-pair reads on the Illumina HiSeq System. The published analysis was carried out like this. Across the 670 or so repertoires, a later analysis counted roughly 77 million unique TCR beta chains, 9.5 million to 13 million of which were shared by at least two donors. A nearest-neighbor algorithm error-corrected the raw reads and collapsed the reads into unique sequences, merging closely related sequences to remove PCR and sequencing errors. Alignment of CDR3 sequences to IMGT reference sequences was used to assign V, D and J gene segments. For a sequence to be retained, at least a six-nucleotide match to both a V gene segment and a J gene segment was required. A rearrangement was called productive if the CDR3 had no stop codons and remained in frame with V and J, and every other rearrangement was called non-productive. CDR3 was defined according to IMGT convention as the region running from the second conserved V-encoded cysteine to the conserved J-encoded phenylalanine. The earlier analysis of 450 to 750 of the donors excluded any sequence lacking an unambiguous match to a single V gene segment. An earlier analysis of a few hundred of the donors classified V segments as functional when productive rearrangements were above 56.7% and as segregating when the standard deviation between donors was above 5%. A statistical classification framework was developed to diagnose cytomegalovirus status using the catalog of TCR beta chain sequences. In a later analysis, TCR nucleotide sequences were compared against IMGT/GENE-DB human TR gene sequences so that V and J genes could be assigned. Using the TCRdist pipeline, a later analysis assigned CDR3 sequences along with most-parsimonious VDJ recombination scenarios. In a later analysis, each TCR beta chain was defined by its CDR3 amino acid sequence together with its V-gene family, and reads lacking a unique V-gene family were excluded. In a later analysis, nearly 600 highly shared, low-generation-probability nucleotide sequences were removed to address suspected cross-contamination and a sequencing artifact. For each public chain, a later analysis derived a clonal expansion index from normalized ranks of inferred template counts within each repertoire. A later analysis computed generation probabilities with a VDJ recombination model fitted to out-of-frame rearrangements, and checked the results against IGoR. In a later analysis, hypergeometric tests were used to score TCR-TCR, TCR-HLA and TCR-CMV co-occurrence, with a repertoire-size bias correction applied to TCR pairs. A later analysis estimated false discovery rates by permuting HLA or CMV assignments 20 times. In a later analysis, co-occurring TCRs were grouped using DBSCAN, with TCRdist sequence similarity added in when clustering inside HLA-allele-positive subsets. Co-occurrence clustering excluded repertoires with fewer than 30,000 or more than 120,000 public chains, plus five with anomalous nucleotide sharing. TCRdb obtained this table from immuneACCESS and retained in-frame rearrangements with V and J assigned. These tables miss some clones; where compared with another copy, unresolved V genes account for less than half of the shortfall, and the remainder is unexplained. That table is the source of V, J and clone size, and D and trimming were worked out from the DNA. The sample data list nearly 80,000 clones, and under 85% of these were observed just once. Less than 25% of the sample rests with the top ten.

In total, fewer than 750 healthy bone marrow donors made up the cohort. At the time of sampling, every cohort member was nominally healthy, though immune exposures that went unrecorded were likely present. The donor tested CMV seropositive and was one of the 289 seropositive cohort members. Every donor gave a peripheral blood sample, and the peripheral blood mononuclear cells from that sample were used for TCR beta sequencing. The Qiagen DNeasy Blood Extraction Kit was used to extract genomic DNA from the blood cell samples. Details on this clone: Its antigen specificity is not known. Base quality data are lacking; no much larger clone is found one base away.

Sequencing used PBMCs. This clonotype was sampled from a middle-aged woman in good health and CMV-seropositive. The chain employs TRBV19 and TRBJ1-5; 7 central nucleotides agree with TRBD1. CDR3 loop: CASSGDRDQPQHF. The DNA reads as follows: TGTGCCAGTAGCGGGGACAGAGATCAGCCCCAGCATTTT.